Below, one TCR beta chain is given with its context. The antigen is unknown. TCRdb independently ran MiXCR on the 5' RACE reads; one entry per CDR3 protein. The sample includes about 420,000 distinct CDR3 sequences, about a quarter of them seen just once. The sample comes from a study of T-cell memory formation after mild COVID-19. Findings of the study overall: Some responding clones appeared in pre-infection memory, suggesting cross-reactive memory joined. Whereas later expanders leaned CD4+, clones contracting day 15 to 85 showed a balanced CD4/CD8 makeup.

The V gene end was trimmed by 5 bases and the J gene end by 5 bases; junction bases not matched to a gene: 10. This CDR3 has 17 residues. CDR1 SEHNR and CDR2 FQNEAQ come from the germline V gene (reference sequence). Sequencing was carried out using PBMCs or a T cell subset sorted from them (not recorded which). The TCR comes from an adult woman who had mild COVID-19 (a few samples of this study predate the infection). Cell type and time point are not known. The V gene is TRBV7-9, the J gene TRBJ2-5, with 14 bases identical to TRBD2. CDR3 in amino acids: CASSRGTSGGRGETQYF. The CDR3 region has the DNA TGTGCCAGCAGCCGGGGGACTAGCGGGGGCCGGGGTGAGACCCAGTACTTC.